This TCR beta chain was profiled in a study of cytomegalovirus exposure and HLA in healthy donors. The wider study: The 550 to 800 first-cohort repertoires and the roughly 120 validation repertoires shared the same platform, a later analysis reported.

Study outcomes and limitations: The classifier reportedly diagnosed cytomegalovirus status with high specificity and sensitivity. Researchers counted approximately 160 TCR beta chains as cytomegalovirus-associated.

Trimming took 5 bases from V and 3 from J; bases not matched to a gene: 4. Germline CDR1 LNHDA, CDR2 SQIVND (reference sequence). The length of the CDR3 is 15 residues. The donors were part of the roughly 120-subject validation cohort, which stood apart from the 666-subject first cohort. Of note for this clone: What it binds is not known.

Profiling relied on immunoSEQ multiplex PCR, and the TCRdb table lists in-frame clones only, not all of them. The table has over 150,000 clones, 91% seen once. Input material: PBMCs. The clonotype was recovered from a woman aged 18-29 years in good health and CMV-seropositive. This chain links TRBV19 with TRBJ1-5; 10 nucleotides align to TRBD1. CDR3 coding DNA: TGTGCCAGTAGTTCCGGGACAGGGGTCAATCAGCCCCAGCATTTT. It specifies CASSSGTGVNQPQHF.